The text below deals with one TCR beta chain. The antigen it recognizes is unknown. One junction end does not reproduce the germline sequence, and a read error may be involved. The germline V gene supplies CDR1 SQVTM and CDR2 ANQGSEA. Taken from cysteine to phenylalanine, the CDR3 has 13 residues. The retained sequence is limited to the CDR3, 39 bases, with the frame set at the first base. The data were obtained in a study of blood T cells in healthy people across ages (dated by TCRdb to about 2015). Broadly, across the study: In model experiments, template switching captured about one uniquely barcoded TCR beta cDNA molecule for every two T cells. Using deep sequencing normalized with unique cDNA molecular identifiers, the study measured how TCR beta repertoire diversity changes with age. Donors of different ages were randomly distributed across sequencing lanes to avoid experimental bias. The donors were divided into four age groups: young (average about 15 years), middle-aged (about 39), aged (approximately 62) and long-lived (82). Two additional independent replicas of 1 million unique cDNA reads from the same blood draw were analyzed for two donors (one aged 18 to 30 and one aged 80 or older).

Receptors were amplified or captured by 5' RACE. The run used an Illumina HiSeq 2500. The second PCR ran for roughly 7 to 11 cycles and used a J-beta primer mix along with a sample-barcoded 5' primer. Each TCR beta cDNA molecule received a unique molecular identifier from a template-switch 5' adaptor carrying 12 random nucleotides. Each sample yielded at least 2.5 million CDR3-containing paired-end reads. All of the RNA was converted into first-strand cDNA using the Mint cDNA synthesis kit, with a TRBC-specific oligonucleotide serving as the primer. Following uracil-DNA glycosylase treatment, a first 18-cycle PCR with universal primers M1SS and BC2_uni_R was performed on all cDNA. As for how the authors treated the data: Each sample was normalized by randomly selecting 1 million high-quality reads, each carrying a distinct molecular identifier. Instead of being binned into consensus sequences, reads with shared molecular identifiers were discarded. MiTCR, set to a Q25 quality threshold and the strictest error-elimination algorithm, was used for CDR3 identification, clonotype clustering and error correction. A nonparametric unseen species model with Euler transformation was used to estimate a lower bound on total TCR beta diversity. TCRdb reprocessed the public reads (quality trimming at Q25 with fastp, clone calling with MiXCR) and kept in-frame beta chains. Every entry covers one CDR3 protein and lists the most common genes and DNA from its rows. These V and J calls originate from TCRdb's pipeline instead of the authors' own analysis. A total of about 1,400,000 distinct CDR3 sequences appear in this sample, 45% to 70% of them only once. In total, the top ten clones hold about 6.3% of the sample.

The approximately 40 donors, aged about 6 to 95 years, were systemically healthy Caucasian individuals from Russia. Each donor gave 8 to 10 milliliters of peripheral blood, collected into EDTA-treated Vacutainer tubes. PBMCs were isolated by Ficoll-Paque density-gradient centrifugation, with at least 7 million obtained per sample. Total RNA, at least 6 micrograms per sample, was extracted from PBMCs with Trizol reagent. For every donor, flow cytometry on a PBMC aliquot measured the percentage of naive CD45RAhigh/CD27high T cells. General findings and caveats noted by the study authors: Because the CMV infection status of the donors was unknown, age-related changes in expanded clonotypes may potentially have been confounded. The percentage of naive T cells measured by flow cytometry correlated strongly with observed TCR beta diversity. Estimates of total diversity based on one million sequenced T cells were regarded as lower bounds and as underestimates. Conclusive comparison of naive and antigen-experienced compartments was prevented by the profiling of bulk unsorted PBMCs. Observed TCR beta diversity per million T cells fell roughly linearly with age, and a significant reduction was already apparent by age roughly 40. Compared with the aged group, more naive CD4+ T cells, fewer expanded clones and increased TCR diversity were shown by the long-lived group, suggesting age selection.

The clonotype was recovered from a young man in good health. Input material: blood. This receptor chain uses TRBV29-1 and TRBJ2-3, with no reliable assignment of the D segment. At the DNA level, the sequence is TGCGGCGTTGTAGCACCGTCCACAGATACGCAGTATTTT. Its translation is CGVVAPSTDTQYF.